The TCR beta chain under discussion was sequenced for a study of blood T cells in healthy people across ages. Study results and caveats: Naive CD4+ cells and diversity were both higher in long-lived donors than in aged donors. CMV status of donors was not determined, possibly confounding expanded clonotype changes. Across the age range, TCR beta diversity per million T cells fell in a roughly linear way.

This CDR3 spans 15 amino acids. Per the germline V gene, CDR1 is MGHDK and CDR2 is SYGVNS. A word on this clonotype: What it binds is not known. One end of the junction varies from germline; a read error may be responsible.

It was with a sample-barcoded 5' primer and a J-beta primer mix that a second PCR of roughly 7 to 12 cycles was run. Each cDNA molecule, via a template-switch adaptor with 12 random nucleotides, was tagged. TCRdb fed the 5' RACE reads into MiXCR, producing one record per CDR3 protein. In the table there are roughly 1,800,000 distinct CDR3 sequences, around half of which are singletons. V usage is TRBV25-1 and J usage is TRBJ1-4; 8 positions match TRBD1. Sequencing was done on a sample of blood. The receptor comes from a woman between 40 and 50 years old in good health. The CDR3 reads CASSDPGTGGEKPFF. The DNA of the CDR3 is TGTGCCAGCAGTGACCCCGGGACAGGTGGTGAAAAACCGTTTTTT.